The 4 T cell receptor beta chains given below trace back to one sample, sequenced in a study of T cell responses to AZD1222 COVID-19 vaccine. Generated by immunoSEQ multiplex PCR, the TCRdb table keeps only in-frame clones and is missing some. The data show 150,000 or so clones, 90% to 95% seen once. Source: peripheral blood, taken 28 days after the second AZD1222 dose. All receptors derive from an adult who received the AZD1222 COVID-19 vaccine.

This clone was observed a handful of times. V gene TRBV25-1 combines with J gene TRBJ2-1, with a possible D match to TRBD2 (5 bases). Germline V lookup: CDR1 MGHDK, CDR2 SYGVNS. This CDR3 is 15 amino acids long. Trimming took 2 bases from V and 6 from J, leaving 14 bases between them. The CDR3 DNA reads TGTGCCAGCAGTGAACCATTAAGAGAGGGCAATGAGCAGTTCTTC. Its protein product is CASSEPLREGNEQFF.

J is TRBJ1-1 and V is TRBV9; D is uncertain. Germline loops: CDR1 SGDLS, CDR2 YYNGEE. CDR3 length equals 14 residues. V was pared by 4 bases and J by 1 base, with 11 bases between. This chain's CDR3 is CASSPRWENTEAFF. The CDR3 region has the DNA TGTGCCAGCAGCCCGAGGTGGGAGAACACTGAAGCTTTCTTT.

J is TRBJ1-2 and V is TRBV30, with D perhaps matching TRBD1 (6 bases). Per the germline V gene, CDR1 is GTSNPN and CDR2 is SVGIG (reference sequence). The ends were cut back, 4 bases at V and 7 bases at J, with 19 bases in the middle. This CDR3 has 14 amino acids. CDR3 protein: CAWIPKHRVSGYTF. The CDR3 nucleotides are TGTGCCTGGATTCCAAAACACAGGGTTAGTGGCTACACCTTC.

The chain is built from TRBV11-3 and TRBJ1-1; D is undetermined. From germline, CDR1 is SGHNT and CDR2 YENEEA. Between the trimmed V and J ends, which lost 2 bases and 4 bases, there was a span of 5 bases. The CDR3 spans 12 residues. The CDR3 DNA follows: TGTGCCAGCAGCTTATGGCCCACTGAAGCTTTCTTT. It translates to CASSLWPTEAFF.